These 25 T cell receptor beta chains were all obtained from the same sample, sequenced in a study of shared clonotypes between healthy human individuals. Libraries were prepared by immunoSEQ multiplex PCR; TCRdb keeps only in-frame clonotypes and omits some of them. The sample shows approximately 2,300,000 clones, 85% to 95% of them seen only once. Sequenced input: naive CD4+ T cells from PBMCs. Subset reported: CD45RA+ positively selected. The source of these receptors is a man aged 18 to 35 in good health. Some clones in this sample may be carry-over from other donors' samples.

The chain uses TRBV19 and TRBJ2-7; 9 bases line up with TRBD1. The V gene's germline CDR1 is LNHDA and CDR2 SQIVND (reference sequence). The CDR3 spans 13 residues. The junction had 7 bases not matched to a gene; V was cut back by 11 bases and J by 2 bases. For the CDR3, the DNA is TGTGCCTCCTCCGGGACAGGGACCTACGAGCAGTACTTC. Translation gives CASSGTGTYEQYF.

Here the CDR3 reads CASSVNVFGQGAETQYF. Here the CDR3 DNA reads TGTGCCAGCAGCGTAAACGTTTTTGGGCAGGGGGCTGAGACCCAGTACTTC. This sequence joins TRBV9 and TRBJ2-5; 8 bases fit TRBD1. J was trimmed by 5 bases and V by 1 base; bases with no gene match: 13. Germline V lookup: CDR1 SGDLS, CDR2 YYNGEE. This CDR3 comprises 17 residues.

The rearrangement links TRBV25-1 to TRBJ1-1; 8 nucleotides line up with TRBD1. V was clipped by 6 bases and J by 5 bases; unmatched bases: 8. Germline V lookup: CDR1 MGHDK, CDR2 SYGVNS. This CDR3 is 14 amino acids long. The CDR3 sequence is CASRRGQVATEAFF. Here the CDR3 DNA reads TGTGCCAGCAGGAGGGGACAGGTTGCTACTGAAGCTTTCTTT.

The chain links TRBV5-1 to TRBJ2-7, with D possibly being TRBD1 (5 bases). Trimming removed 3 bases at V and 2 bases at J, with 12 bases between. Germline CDR1 and CDR2: SGHRS and YFSETQ. This CDR3 comprises 14 residues. CDR3 in DNA: TGCGCCAGCAGCTGGACATCATCTACCTACGAGCAGTACTTC. The encoded protein is CASSWTSSTYEQYF.

This clone was recorded once. The J gene is TRBJ2-3, the V gene TRBV5-1; 9 bases match TRBD2. The ends lost 7 bases at V and 5 bases at J; junction bases unmatched: 8. This CDR3 is built from 14 residues. Germline loops: CDR1 SGHRS, CDR2 YFSETQ. This CDR3 reads CASSSGRIGDTQYF. The CDR3 DNA is TGCGCCAGCTCAAGCGGGAGGATAGGAGATACGCAGTATTTT.

The V gene is TRBV2, the J gene TRBJ1-1; no clear D gene. CDR3 length equals 16 residues. Trimming stripped 7 bases from V and 0 bases from J, with 18 bases between. Germline CDR1 reads SNHLY; CDR2 reads FYNNEI. The CDR3 loop is CASIQENLNMNTEAFF. CDR3 coding DNA: TGTGCCAGCATTCAGGAGAACTTAAATATGAACACTGAAGCTTTCTTT.

This clone was observed a single time. The genes are TRBV11-1 and TRBJ2-7; D perhaps matches TRBD2 (6 bases). The CDR3 consists of 15 residues. Germline V gives CDR1 SGHAT, CDR2 FQDESV (reference sequence). Trimming took off 1 base at V and 3 bases at J, with 13 bases between the two ends. The CDR3 region is CASSLEVTSYYEQYF. CDR3 nucleotides: TGTGCCAGCAGCTTAGAGGTGACTAGTTACTACGAGCAGTACTTC.

The chain joins TRBV11-1 to TRBJ1-1; D gene unclear. CDR3 size: 12 residues. Trimming removed 4 bases from V and 9 bases from J, with 12 bases in between. Per the germline V gene, CDR1 is SGHAT and CDR2 is FQDESV (reference sequence). CDR3 DNA: TGTGCCAGCAGCTCCATACAGCCACAAGCTTTCTTT. This sequence encodes CASSSIQPQAFF.

The V and J genes are TRBV5-4 and TRBJ2-5; weak D call: TRBD2 (6 bases). This CDR3 is built from 15 residues. Trimming took off 4 bases at V and 5 bases at J, with 18 bases between the two ends. The germline gives CDR1 SGHNT, CDR2 YYREEE (reference sequence). The CDR3 here is CASSQDASVVETQYF. The CDR3 region has the DNA TGTGCCAGCAGCCAGGACGCTAGCGTAGTGGAGACCCAGTACTTC.

The gene calls are TRBV4-2 and TRBJ1-1; D is perhaps TRBD1 (6 bases). CDR1 is LGHNA and CDR2 is YNFKEQ in the germline V gene. V gave up 5 bases and J gave up 5 bases, with 18 bases separating them. The CDR3 has 15 residues. This chain's CDR3 is CASSGMRGQRTEAFF. DNA for the CDR3: TGTGCCAGCAGCGGAATGAGAGGACAGCGGACTGAAGCTTTCTTT.

This chain uses TRBV27 with TRBJ1-3; D is ambiguous. CDR1 is MNHEY, CDR2 SMNVEV, per germline (reference sequence). Trimming removed 0 bases at V and 0 bases at J, with 9 bases between. The CDR3 length is 16 residues. CDR3: CASSLSGPLSGNTIYF. DNA of the CDR3: TGTGCCAGCAGTTTATCGGGCCCACTCTCTGGAAACACCATATATTTT.

This chain links TRBV5-1 with TRBJ1-2; TRBD1 matches at 9 bases. This CDR3 region has 17 residues. Germline V gene data show CDR1 as SGHRS and CDR2 as YFSETQ. J gave up 2 bases and V 0 bases, and 8 bases lay outside the gene matches. The CDR3 loop reads CASSLGQGGLRNYGYTF. The CDR3 DNA follows: TGCGCCAGCAGCTTGGGACAGGGGGGATTGAGGAACTATGGCTACACCTTC.

This clone was recorded only once. The identical CDR3 is also encoded by other nucleotide sequences in the sample. The rearrangement uses TRBV5-6 and TRBJ2-7; D is ambiguous. Trimming took off 2 bases at V and 2 bases at J, with 2 bases between the two ends. The CDR3 runs to 11 residues. Germline lookup yields CDR1 SGHDT and CDR2 YYEEEE. This CDR3 is CASSFPYEQYF. The CDR3 nucleotides are TGTGCCAGCAGCTTTCCCTACGAGCAGTACTTC.

This CDR3 reads CASSFSPVHTEAFF. The DNA for the CDR3 is TGTGCCAGCAGTTTTTCTCCGGTCCACACTGAAGCTTTCTTT. V gene TRBV27 combines with J gene TRBJ1-1, with no clear D. V was trimmed by 3 bases and J by 3 bases, leaving 11 bases between them. CDR1 and CDR2 (germline): MNHEY, SMNVEV (reference sequence). The CDR3 consists of 14 residues.

The J gene is TRBJ2-7, the V gene TRBV12-5, with 7 nucleotides matching TRBD1. The germline CDR1 and CDR2 sequences are LGHNT and FRNRAP. The CDR3 is made up of 15 amino acids. V was clipped by 6 bases and J by 3 bases; unmatched bases: 11. CDR3 nucleotides: TGTGCTAGTGGACTGCTCGGGACAGAGGGCTACGAGCAGTACTTC. It encodes CASGLLGTEGYEQYF.

Concerning this clone: Other nucleotide sequences from this sample produce the same CDR3. The rearrangement joins TRBV5-1 to TRBJ2-3; 13 bases line up with TRBD2. Germline V lookup: CDR1 SGHRS, CDR2 YFSETQ. The CDR3 has 16 residues. Trimming took 4 bases from V and 6 from J; bases not matched to a gene: 8. This chain's CDR3 is CASSHGLAGVLDTQYF. DNA for the CDR3: TGCGCCAGCAGCCACGGACTAGCGGGAGTGTTGGATACGCAGTATTTT.

This chain joins TRBV5-1 and TRBJ2-5, with TRBD1 identical over 8 bases. Near its end, the DNA agrees better with TRBJ2-7, so the J call may be wrong. The CDR3 runs 15 residues. Germline V CDR1 and CDR2: SGHRS, YFSETQ. CDR3 sequence (DNA): TGCGCCAGCAGCTTGGCCGGGGGACAGGCCTACGAGCAGTACTTC. Its protein product is CASSLAGGQAYEQYF.

As regards this clone: Other DNA sequences in the sample encode the same CDR3. V is TRBV5-1 and J is TRBJ2-1, with 14 positions matching TRBD2. The germline V gene has CDR1 SGHRS and CDR2 YFSETQ. This CDR3 contains 15 residues. The trim removed 4 bases at V and 6 bases at J, leaving 3 bases unmatched. CDR3 nucleotide sequence: TGCGCCAGCAGCCTGGGACTAGCGGGAGTCAATGAGCAGTTCTTC. It encodes CASSLGLAGVNEQFF.

The rearrangement uses TRBV5-5 and TRBJ2-2; D remains unclear. V dropped 1 base and J dropped 4 bases, with 5 bases sitting between them. The CDR3 spans 13 residues. The germline CDR1 and CDR2 sequences are SGHKS and YYEKEE (reference sequence). In nucleotides, the CDR3 is TGTGCCAGCAGCTTGTGGGTCACCGGGGAGCTGTTTTTT. The encoded protein is CASSLWVTGELFF.

The J gene is TRBJ2-3, the V gene TRBV4-2; TRBD1 matches at 9 bases. The germline V gene has CDR1 LGHNA and CDR2 YNFKEQ. This CDR3 is 15 amino acids long. J was trimmed by 7 bases and V by 1 base; bases with no gene match: 6. CDR3 region: CASSQARDRANTQYF. The CDR3 DNA reads TGTGCCAGCAGCCAAGCCCGGGACAGGGCGAATACGCAGTATTTT.

The rearrangement joins TRBV9 to TRBJ1-1, with unresolved D. The germline V gene has CDR1 SGDLS and CDR2 YYNGEE. The CDR3 is 13 amino acids. Trimming pared 4 bases from V and 5 bases from J, leaving 12 bases between. The CDR3 sequence: CASSISPFTEAFF. DNA of the CDR3: TGTGCCAGCAGCATTAGTCCCTTTACTGAAGCTTTCTTT.

The CDR3 is CASSLTSEFEQFF. The CDR3 region has the DNA TGTGCCAGCAGCTTAACGTCGGAGTTTGAGCAGTTCTTC. The chain recombines TRBV7-3 with TRBJ2-1; no clear D gene. Between the trimmed V and J ends, which lost 0 bases and 9 bases, there was a span of 9 bases. The CDR3 has 13 amino acids. CDR1 and CDR2 (germline): SGHTA, FQGTGA.

V and J are TRBV27 and TRBJ2-7, with 10 bases lining up with TRBD1. Germline V gives CDR1 MNHEY, CDR2 SMNVEV (reference sequence). CDR3 length: 15 residues. V was clipped by 0 bases and J by 3 bases; unmatched bases: 2. The CDR3 sequence: CASSLSGTGVYEQYF. The DNA of the CDR3 is TGTGCCAGCAGTTTATCCGGGACAGGGGTCTACGAGCAGTACTTC.

The chain joins TRBV6-6 to TRBJ2-5; D is unclear. The germline V gene encodes CDR1 MNHNY and CDR2 SVGAGI (reference sequence). There are 13 residues in the CDR3. Trimming removed 8 bases from V and 5 bases from J, with 15 bases in between. For the CDR3, the DNA is TGTGCCAGCCAGGCCAGGCTCCAGGAGACCCAGTACTTC. This translates into CASQARLQETQYF.

The chain uses TRBV7-9 and TRBJ2-4; maybe TRBD2 (6 bases). Germline assignment: CDR1 SEHNR and CDR2 FQNEAQ (reference sequence). The CDR3 sequence is 16 residues long. Deletions cut 1 base from V and 8 bases from J, with 18 bases between. The CDR3 coding sequence is TGTGCCAGCAGCTTAGACGCGGGATGGGGGTCGGACATTCAGTACTTC. The encoded protein is CASSLDAGWGSDIQYF.